This T cell receptor (beta chain) was captured by sequencing in a study of patients and donors after allogeneic stem cell transplantation. TCRdb re-called the RT-PCR reads with MiXCR, one entry per CDR3 protein. The table records hundreds of thousands of distinct CDR3 sequences, approximately 14% of them present only once. This clonotype was found a few times. V shed 1 base and J shed 4 bases, with 13 bases lying between them. The CDR3 totals 15 residues. Sequencing used blood, either unsorted or a sorted T cell fraction (not recorded which). The clonotype was recovered from a human donor who was either an allogeneic HSCT recipient or a stem cell or donor lymphocyte infusion donor (not recorded which). It is not recorded whose cells these are; they may come from a transplant donor. J is TRBJ1-2 and V is TRBV12-3 or TRBV12-4, with D maybe TRBD1 (6 bases). The DNA of the CDR3 is TGTGCCAGCAGTTTAGACGGGGGGGGGGCCTATGGCTACACCTTC. It yields the protein CASSLDGGGAYGYTF.